What follows describes a single T cell receptor (beta chain). One end of the junction varies from germline; a read error may be responsible. This CDR3 is built from 15 residues. Per germline, CDR1 SGHVS and CDR2 FQNEAQ. This record comes from a study of T-cell memory formation after mild COVID-19. Overall study context: TCR clusters showed largely donor specificity.

TCRdb reanalysed the 5' RACE reads using MiXCR and keeps one entry per CDR3 protein. In the table there are about 390,000 distinct CDR3 sequences, 16% of which are singletons. The gene calls are TRBV7-8 and TRBJ2-7; 10 bases align to TRBD2. The TCR originated in a man younger than 35 who had mild COVID-19 (a few samples of this study predate the infection). Cell type and time point are not known. The specimen was PBMCs or a T cell subset sorted from them (not recorded which). The CDR3 DNA reads TGTGCCAGCAGCTACGGGACTAGCGCCTCCTACGAGCAGAACTTC. It translates to CASSYGTSASYEQNF.